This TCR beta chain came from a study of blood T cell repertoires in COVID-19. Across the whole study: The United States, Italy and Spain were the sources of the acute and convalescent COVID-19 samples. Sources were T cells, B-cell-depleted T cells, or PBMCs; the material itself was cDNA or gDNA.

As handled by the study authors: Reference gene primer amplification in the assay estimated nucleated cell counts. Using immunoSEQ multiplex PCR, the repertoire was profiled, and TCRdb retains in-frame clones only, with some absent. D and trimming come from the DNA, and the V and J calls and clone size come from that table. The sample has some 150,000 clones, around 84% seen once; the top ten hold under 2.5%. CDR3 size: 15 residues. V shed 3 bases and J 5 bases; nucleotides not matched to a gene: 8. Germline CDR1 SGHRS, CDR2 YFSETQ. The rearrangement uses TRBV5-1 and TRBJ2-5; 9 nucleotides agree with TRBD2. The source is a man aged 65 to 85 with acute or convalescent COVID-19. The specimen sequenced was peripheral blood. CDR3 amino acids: CASSWGLAGRETQYF. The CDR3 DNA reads TGCGCCAGCAGCTGGGGGCTAGCGGGAAGGGAGACCCAGTACTTC.